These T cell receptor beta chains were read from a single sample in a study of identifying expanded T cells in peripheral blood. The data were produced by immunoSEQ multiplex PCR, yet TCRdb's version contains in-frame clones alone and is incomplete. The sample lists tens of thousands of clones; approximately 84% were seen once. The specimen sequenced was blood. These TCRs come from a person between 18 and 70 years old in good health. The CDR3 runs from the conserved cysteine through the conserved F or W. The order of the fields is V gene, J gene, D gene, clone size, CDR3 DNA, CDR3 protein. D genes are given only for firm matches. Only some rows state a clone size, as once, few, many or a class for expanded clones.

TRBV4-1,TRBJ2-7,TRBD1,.,TGCGCCAGCAGCCTCGCCGGGACAGGCTCCTACGAGCAGTACTTC,CASSLAGTGSYEQYF
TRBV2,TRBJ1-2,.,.,TGTGCCAGTGCCCCGGGCCCCGTCCGTGGCTACACCTTC,CASAPGPVRGYTF
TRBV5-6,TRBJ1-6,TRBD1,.,TGTGCCAGCAGCTTACCCTCGGGACAGGGCCGTTATTCACCCCTCCACTTT,CASSLPSGQGRYSPLHF
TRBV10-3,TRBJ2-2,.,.,TGTGCCATCAGTCCGGGGGACACCGGGGAGCTGTTTTTT,CAISPGDTGELFF
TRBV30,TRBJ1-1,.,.,TGTGCCTGGAGTTTAGGGGGACCTGAAGCTTTCTTT,CAWSLGGPEAFF
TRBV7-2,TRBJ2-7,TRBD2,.,TGTGCCAGCAGCCCAATAGCGGGGGCGGGCGACGAGCAGTACTTC,CASSPIAGAGDEQYF
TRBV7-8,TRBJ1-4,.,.,TGTGCCAGCAGCTTAGGTGTCAGTTTCAATGAAAAACTGTTTTTT,CASSLGVSFNEKLFF
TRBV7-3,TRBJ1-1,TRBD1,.,TGTGCCAGCAGCTTAATGAAGGGACAGGAAGCTTTCTTT,CASSLMKGQEAFF
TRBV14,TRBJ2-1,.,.,TGTGCCAGCAGCCAAGACATCCGGTCGGGTCTGGGGTACAATGAGCAGTTCTTC,CASSQDIRSGLGYNEQFF
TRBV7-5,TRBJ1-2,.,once,TGTGCCAGAAGCTTAGAAGGCAGGGCGACCTATGGCTACACCTTC,CARSLEGRATYGYTF
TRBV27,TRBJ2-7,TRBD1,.,TGTGCCAGCAGTTTAGGGACAGGGTTGAGCTCCGAGCAGTACTTC,CASSLGTGLSSEQYF
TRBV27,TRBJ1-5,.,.,TGTGCCAGCAGCGGGCGGGGGCAGGGCCAGCCCCAGCATTTT,CASSGRGQGQPQHF